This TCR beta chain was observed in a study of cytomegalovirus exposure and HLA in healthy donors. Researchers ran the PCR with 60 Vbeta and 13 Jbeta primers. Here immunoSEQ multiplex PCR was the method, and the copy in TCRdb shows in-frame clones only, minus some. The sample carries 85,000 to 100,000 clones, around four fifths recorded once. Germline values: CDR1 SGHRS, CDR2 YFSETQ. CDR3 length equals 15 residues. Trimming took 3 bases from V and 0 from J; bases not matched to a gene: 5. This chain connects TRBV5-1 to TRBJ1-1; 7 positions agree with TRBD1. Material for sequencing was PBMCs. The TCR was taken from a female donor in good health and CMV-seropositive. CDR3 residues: CASSYTTGLNTEAFF. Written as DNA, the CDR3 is TGCGCCAGCAGCTACACGACAGGGTTGAACACTGAAGCTTTCTTT.